Each of the 30 T cell receptor beta chains below was sequenced from the same sample in a study of beta chain features in type 1 diabetes. The entirety of the isolated RNA underwent reverse transcription, so expressed TCRB transcripts were sequenced. Clones were sequenced by immunoSEQ multiplex PCR, and TCRdb holds only the in-frame ones, with some missing. This sample has 150,000 to 200,000 clones, with just over 9% found just once. The source material was central memory CD4+ T cells from blood. The receptors here all came from a woman younger than 35 in good health.

This clone was observed a handful of times. The chain uses TRBV7-6 and TRBJ1-1, with a tentative D call TRBD1 (6 bases). CDR3 length equals 14 residues. CDR1 and CDR2 (germline): SGHVS, FNYEAQ. Trimming took 4 bases from V and 4 from J, leaving 13 bases between them. The CDR3 loop is CASSSTGTGTEAFF. CDR3 DNA: TGTGCCAGCAGCTCAACAGGGACGGGCACTGAAGCTTTCTTT.

In its sample, this clone was seen a few times. The V and J genes are TRBV10-3 and TRBJ2-3, with TRBD1 identical over 11 bases. Germline V gives CDR1 ENHRY, CDR2 SYGVKD. The length of the CDR3 is 16 residues. Trimming took 8 bases from V and 3 from J; bases not matched to a gene: 10. This chain's CDR3 is CAIRGPGQGVTDTQYF. CDR3 coding DNA: TGTGCCATCCGCGGCCCGGGACAGGGGGTAACAGATACGCAGTATTTT.

In this sample, this clone turned up a few times. J is TRBJ1-3 and V is TRBV21-1. TRBV21-1 represents a pseudogene. CDR3 length equals 16 residues. This chain's CDR3 is CASSKVETHSGNTIYF. The CDR3 nucleotides read TGTGCCAGCAGCAAAGTAGAAACTCACTCTGGAAACACCATATATTTT.

This clone was picked up a small number of times. The J gene is TRBJ2-3, the V gene TRBV5-6; 10 nucleotides agree with TRBD2. V shed 1 base, J shed 2 bases, and the junction held 7 bases outside the gene matches. Looked up from germline, CDR1 is SGHDT and CDR2 is YYEEEE. The CDR3 loop spans 17 amino acids. The CDR3 region has the DNA TGTGCCAGCAGCTTGCTTGCTAGCGGGGGATACACAGATACGCAGTATTTT. Protein product: CASSLLASGGYTDTQYF.

This chain joins TRBV9 and TRBJ2-7, with 7 bases that match TRBD2. There are 14 residues in the CDR3. Trimming cost V 4 bases and J 2 bases; bases outside gene matches: 6. CDR1 SGDLS and CDR2 YYNGEE come from the germline V gene. The CDR3 region has the DNA TGTGCCAGCAGCAGCCGGGACTACACCTACGAGCAGTACTTC. It translates to CASSSRDYTYEQYF.

The chain is built from TRBV6-6 and TRBJ1-5; TRBD1 agrees at 11 bases. The CDR3 consists of 15 residues. J was trimmed by 6 bases and V by 8 bases; bases with no gene match: 9. Germline CDR1 and CDR2: MNHNY and SVGAGI (reference sequence). CDR3 in amino acids: CASGPGQGAGQPQHF. The CDR3 DNA reads TGTGCCAGCGGACCCGGACAGGGGGCCGGTCAGCCCCAGCATTTT.

This clone appeared a few times. In the same sample, other DNA sequences code for this CDR3. The chain uses TRBV7-2 and TRBJ1-4, with 7 positions matching TRBD1. Germline values: CDR1 SGHTA, CDR2 FQGNSA. This CDR3 is 15 amino acids long. With 5 bases clipped from V and 4 bases from J, the junction kept 7 bases outside the gene matches. The CDR3 spells CASSPPGQSNEKLFF. The CDR3 nucleotides read TGTGCCAGCAGCCCTCCGGGACAGAGTAATGAAAAACTGTTTTTT.

This clone was counted between two and nine times. The V and J genes are TRBV29-1 and TRBJ2-5; 8 positions agree with TRBD1. V lost 7 bases to trimming and J lost 2 bases; unmatched junction nucleotides: 9. Germline values: CDR1 SQVTM, CDR2 ANQGSEA. The CDR3 length is 14 residues. The DNA for the CDR3 is TGCAGCGGTACCGGGACAGGAGGACAAGAGACCCAGTACTTC. Its protein product is CSGTGTGGQETQYF.

This clone was counted a few times. The V and J genes are TRBV6-5 and TRBJ2-7; TRBD1 agrees at 10 bases. V lost 5 bases, J lost 5 bases, and 9 bases stayed unmatched. The germline CDR1 and CDR2 sequences are MNHEY and SVGAGI. The CDR3 covers 15 residues. The CDR3 DNA sequence: TGTGCCAGCAGTGCTAGGGGACAGGGGTCCCACGAGCAGTACTTC. Protein: CASSARGQGSHEQYF.

The V call is TRBV11-2, the J call TRBJ2-2; 8 bases match TRBD1. The germline gives CDR1 SGHAT, CDR2 FQNNGV. The V gene end was trimmed by 6 bases and the J gene end by 1 base; junction bases not matched to a gene: 1. This CDR3 region has 14 residues. CDR3: CASRGTGNTGELFF. The CDR3, as DNA: TGTGCCAGCAGGGGGACAGGGAACACCGGGGAGCTGTTTTTT.

This clone occurred a few times. DNA for the CDR3: TGTGCCAGCAGTGAAACTGGGAACACTGAAGCTTTCTTT. Protein: CASSETGNTEAFF. The V gene is TRBV2, the J gene TRBJ1-1; D ambiguous. Germline CDR1 SNHLY, CDR2 FYNNEI. V was clipped by 2 bases and J by 1 base, with 5 bases between them. The CDR3 spans 13 residues.

This clone was seen a few times. The rearrangement joins TRBV5-1 to TRBJ2-3; D may be TRBD1 (5 bases). CDR3 length: 16 amino acids. The V and J ends lost 4 bases and 0 bases respectively, with 15 bases between them. Germline CDR1 SGHRS, CDR2 YFSETQ. The CDR3 DNA reads TGCGCCAGCAGCGTAAGACAGCCCTCTAGCACAGATACGCAGTATTTT. Its protein product is CASSVRQPSSTDTQYF.

The chain joins TRBV7-8 to TRBJ1-5; 7 bases are shared with TRBD1. CDR3 length: 15 amino acids. CDR1 is SGHVS and CDR2 is FQNEAQ in the germline V gene. J was trimmed by 3 bases and V by 5 bases; bases with no gene match: 7. The CDR3 nucleotides are TGTGCCAGCAGCCCAGGACAGGACTCCAATCAGCCCCAGCATTTT. Translation: CASSPGQDSNQPQHF.

V and J are TRBV30 and TRBJ2-1, with TRBD2 as a possible D gene (5 bases). V dropped 2 bases and J dropped 7 bases, with 18 bases sitting between them. The CDR3 length is 15 residues. Germline V gene sequence: CDR1 GTSNPN, CDR2 SVGIG (reference sequence). The CDR3 sequence is CAWSLVGLLVNEQFF. CDR3 bases: TGTGCCTGGAGTCTCGTTGGACTTTTGGTGAATGAGCAGTTCTTC.

The genes are TRBV5-1 and TRBJ2-4; D may be TRBD1 (8 bases). Germline CDR1 is SGHRS and CDR2 is YFSETQ. V dropped 0 bases and J dropped 8 bases, with 12 bases sitting between them. The CDR3 length is 14 residues. CDR3 residues: CASSLGTGRDIQYF. For the CDR3, the DNA is TGCGCCAGCAGCTTGGGGACAGGGAGGGACATTCAGTACTTC.

V and J are TRBV6-5 and TRBJ2-2, with D tentatively TRBD1 (5 bases). Trimming stripped 5 bases from V and 3 bases from J, with 10 bases between. The length of the CDR3 is 14 residues. In germline, CDR1 is MNHEY, CDR2 SVGAGI. CDR3 amino acids: CASSEVQDTGELFF. DNA for the CDR3: TGTGCCAGCAGTGAAGTACAGGACACCGGGGAGCTGTTTTTT.

This clone was seen a handful of times. The rearrangement uses TRBV5-6 and TRBJ2-5, with unresolved D. Germline CDR1 and CDR2: SGHDT and YYEEEE. Trimming cost V 0 bases and J 3 bases, with 6 bases left between them. The CDR3 totals 13 residues. DNA of the CDR3: TGTGCCAGCAGCTTGGACGAGGAAGAGACCCAGTACTTC. Its protein product is CASSLDEEETQYF.

This chain links TRBV18 with TRBJ2-1; maybe TRBD2 (5 bases). Trimming removed 0 bases at V and 11 bases at J, with 14 bases between. CDR3 size: 14 residues. Germline V gene data show CDR1 as KGHSH and CDR2 as LQKENI. CDR3 residues: CASSPPWPPGKQFF. Written as DNA, the CDR3 is TGTGCCAGCTCACCACCGTGGCCCCCGGGAAAGCAGTTCTTC.

The rearrangement uses TRBV10-3 and TRBJ2-1, with D unresolved. V lost 3 bases, J lost 9 bases, and 9 bases lay in between. Germline CDR1 reads ENHRY; CDR2 reads SYGVKD. This CDR3 has 12 amino acids. DNA for the CDR3: TGTGCCATCAGTGATCAGGCTGGTGAGCAGTTCTTC. It is translated as CAISDQAGEQFF.

The rearrangement links TRBV5-1 to TRBJ2-5, with 14 bases fitting TRBD2. V lost 5 bases, J lost 4 bases, and 7 bases stayed unmatched. This CDR3 contains 16 residues. Looked up from germline, CDR1 is SGHRS and CDR2 is YFSETQ. The chain's CDR3 is CASSPGTSGSGETQYF. The CDR3 nucleotides are TGCGCCAGCAGTCCTGGGACTAGCGGGAGCGGAGAGACCCAGTACTTC.

The chain recombines TRBV5-4 with TRBJ2-3, with 9 bases aligning to TRBD2. In germline, CDR1 is SGHNT, CDR2 YYREEE (reference sequence). V was pared by 3 bases and J by 2 bases, with 4 bases of the junction left unmatched. The CDR3 extends over 15 amino acids. CDR3 bases: TGTGCCAGCAGCTCTCCTAGCGGGGCCACAGATACGCAGTATTTT. Its translation: CASSSPSGATDTQYF.

This chain links TRBV2 with TRBJ2-5; no clear D. With 9 bases removed from V and 0 bases from J, the gap between germline ends came to 5 bases. The CDR3 has 11 amino acids. Germline lookup yields CDR1 SNHLY and CDR2 FYNNEI. CDR3 loop: CASTYQETQYF. The CDR3 nucleotides read TGTGCCAGTACTTACCAAGAGACCCAGTACTTC.

V gene TRBV6-6 combines with J gene TRBJ1-2; 8 bases agree with TRBD1. Germline assignment: CDR1 MNHNY and CDR2 SVGAGI (reference sequence). This CDR3 has 12 residues. Trimming took 10 bases from V and 7 from J; bases not matched to a gene: 8. CDR3 DNA: TGTGCCATCAGCCAGGGGGCGAGTGGCTACACCTTC. Amino acid sequence: CAISQGASGYTF.

This clone occurred a few times. This CDR3 is CASSRLAGSTGELFF. DNA of the CDR3: TGTGCCAGCAGCCGACTAGCGGGGAGTACCGGGGAGCTGTTTTTT. The J gene is TRBJ2-2, the V gene TRBV2, with 11 bases matching TRBD2. V was clipped by 6 bases and J by 5 bases; unmatched bases: 5. The CDR3 sequence is 15 residues long. Germline V gene data show CDR1 as SNHLY and CDR2 as FYNNEI.

This clone was observed a handful of times. The genes are TRBV7-2 and TRBJ2-7; 8 nucleotides match TRBD2. The trim removed 3 bases at V and 7 bases at J, leaving 14 bases unmatched. Germline V CDR1 and CDR2: SGHTA, FQGNSA. The CDR3 runs to 16 residues. In DNA, the CDR3 is TGTGCCAGCAGCTTGAGCGGGGGTCCGACATCGGGGGAGCAGTACTTC. It yields the protein CASSLSGGPTSGEQYF.

This clone came up a few times. The rearrangement joins TRBV7-2 to TRBJ2-1; 11 nucleotides line up with TRBD2. J was trimmed by 4 bases and V by 5 bases; bases with no gene match: 4. This CDR3 has 15 amino acids. The germline gives CDR1 SGHTA, CDR2 FQGNSA. CDR3 protein: CASSVTSGVYNEQFF. In DNA form, the CDR3 reads TGTGCCAGCAGCGTGACTAGCGGGGTGTACAATGAGCAGTTCTTC.

In this sample, this clone turned up a few times. The chain is built from TRBV11-2 and TRBJ2-3; D is possibly TRBD2 (5 bases). Germline V gene lookup returns CDR1 SGHAT and CDR2 FQNNGV. The CDR3 consists of 15 residues. Trimming left V 5 bases short and J 0 bases short, with 12 bases between. CDR3: CASSPVGDSTDTQYF. CDR3 nucleotide sequence: TGTGCCAGCAGCCCGGTCGGGGATAGCACAGATACGCAGTATTTT.

The table lists this clone with a few counts. This chain connects TRBV11-2 to TRBJ1-1; TRBD1 agrees at 11 bases. Germline values: CDR1 SGHAT, CDR2 FQNNGV. With 5 bases clipped from V and 11 bases from J, the junction kept 10 bases outside the gene matches. This CDR3 has 14 amino acids. The chain's CDR3 is CASSPGQGVRRAFF. Here the CDR3 DNA reads TGTGCCAGCAGCCCGGGACAGGGGGTAAGAAGGGCTTTCTTT. Full variable domain (rest looked up from reference TRBV11-2 and TRBJ1-1): EAGVAQSPRYKIIEKRQSVAFWCNPISGHATLYWYQQILGQGPKLLIQFQNNGVVDDSQLPKDRFSAERLKGVDSTLKIQPAKLEDSAVYLCASSPGQGVRRAFFGQGTRLTVV.

This clone came up many times. V is TRBV19 and J is TRBJ1-2, with D possibly being TRBD1 (5 bases). The germline V gene has CDR1 LNHDA and CDR2 SQIVND (reference sequence). The CDR3 length is 13 residues. V was trimmed by 8 bases and J by 2 bases, leaving 12 bases between them. The CDR3 is CASGSGRNYGYTF. The CDR3, as DNA: TGTGCCAGTGGGTCAGGGAGGAACTATGGCTACACCTTC.

This clone was counted a few times. This CDR3 is CAWNSGPGKAYEQYF. CDR3 in DNA: TGTGCCTGGAATTCTGGGCCCGGGAAAGCCTACGAGCAGTACTTC. The chain joins TRBV30 to TRBJ2-7; a weak D match, TRBD2 (5 bases). The CDR3 length is 15 residues. From germline, CDR1 is GTSNPN and CDR2 SVGIG (reference sequence). Between the trimmed V and J ends, which lost 4 bases and 2 bases, there was a span of 18 bases.